This T cell receptor (beta chain) was obtained from a study of blood T cells in healthy people across ages. Of note for this clonotype: The antigen remains undetermined. Relative to the germline gene, one junction end is altered; a read error may explain this.

Each donor had ten milliliters of peripheral blood drawn. Study observations and caveats: The diversity estimates, figures obtained from one million T cells, were considered underestimates.

A second PCR, run for roughly 7 to 12 cycles, used a sample-barcoded 5' primer plus a J-beta primer mix. Each CDR3 protein is one row after TCRdb ran MiXCR on the 5' RACE reads. This sample has about 580,000 distinct CDR3 sequences; 47% occur once, and the top ten carry 20% to 25%. The CDR3 totals 14 residues. CDR1 and CDR2 from the germline V gene are MNHNY and SVGAGI (reference sequence). The source of this sequence is a man at least 80 years old in good health. This chain uses TRBV6-6 with TRBJ1-1, with 8 nucleotides matching TRBD1. The sample taken for sequencing was blood. For the CDR3, the DNA is TGTGCCAGCAGTTGGGGACAGGTGAACGCTGAAGCTTTCTTT. Protein product: CASSWGQVNAEAFF.